These 10 T cell receptor beta chains share one sample of origin, sequenced in a study of CD4 and CD8 cells across lung adenocarcinoma regions. TCRdb called the PCR reads again in MiXCR, with one record for every CDR3 protein. The data hold fewer than 25,000 distinct CDR3 sequences, with roughly 54% observed a single time. Source material: CD8+ T cells from the center of a lung tumor. The receptor source for this set is a female donor with lung adenocarcinoma. The CD4 and CD8 labels of this study may be unreliable.

This clonotype was found once. V is TRBV6-1 and J is TRBJ2-3, with D perhaps matching TRBD1 (6 bases). From germline, CDR1 is MNHNS and CDR2 SASEGT. The CDR3 is 14 amino acids. Trimming pared 5 bases from V and 2 bases from J, leaving 11 bases between. CDR3 nucleotides: TGTGCCAGCAGTCTCCGGGACAACACAGATACGCAGTATTTT. This sequence encodes CASSLRDNTDTQYF.

This clonotype is classed as medium-sized. CDR3 residues: CASKASSYEQYF. For the CDR3, the DNA is TGCGCCAGCAAGGCTAGCTCCTACGAGCAGTACTTC. The chain is built from TRBV10-2 and TRBJ2-7; D gene uncertain. The CDR3 has 12 residues. CDR1 and CDR2 (germline): WSHSY, SAAADI. V gave up 7 bases and J gave up 0 bases, with 7 bases separating them.

J is TRBJ2-4 and V is TRBV27; D unclear. V was trimmed by 7 bases and J by 13 bases, leaving 26 bases between them. In germline, CDR1 is MNHEY, CDR2 SMNVEV (reference sequence). CDR3 length: 15 residues. DNA of the CDR3: TGTGCCAGCACCGGTGGCCGGAGAGCCGCAAACACGCAGTACTTC. The encoded protein is CASTGGRRAANTQYF.

The CDR3 bases are TGTGCCAGCAGGGGACAGGGTGCCCAGTACTTC. This codes for CASRGQGAQYF. This chain links TRBV6-1 with TRBJ2-1; the match to TRBD1 covers 9 bases. With the DNA end fitting TRBJ2-5 better, the J assignment may be wrong. Germline CDR1 reads MNHNS; CDR2 reads SASEGT. The CDR3 length is 11 residues.

Judged by abundance, this clonotype is medium-sized. V and J are TRBV27 and TRBJ1-2; D possibly corresponds to TRBD1 (6 bases). The V and J ends lost 6 bases and 5 bases respectively, with 10 bases between them. Germline CDR1 and CDR2: MNHEY and SMNVEV (reference sequence). This CDR3 region has 12 residues. The CDR3 nucleotides are TGTGCCAGCAGACAGGGAGAGTATGGCTACACCTTC. This gives the protein CASRQGEYGYTF.

A few counts support this clonotype. V is TRBV6-5 and J is TRBJ2-1, with a weak D call TRBD1 (5 bases). This CDR3 contains 16 residues. Trimming shortened V by 4 bases and J by 7 bases, and 20 bases separated the two germline ends. Germline loops: CDR1 MNHEY, CDR2 SVGAGI. In nucleotides, the CDR3 is TGTGCCAGCAGTTTAAATCATGGTAAGGGGTCGAATGAGCAGTTCTTC. This codes for CASSLNHGKGSNEQFF.

A remark on this clonotype: Mismatch with germline at one junction end may stem from a read error. V is TRBV11-2 and J is TRBJ2-5; 12 nucleotides align to TRBD2. The CDR3 has 17 residues. The germline gives CDR1 SGHAT, CDR2 FQNNGV. DNA for the CDR3: TGTGCCAGCAGCCCCCCAGGACAACTAGCGGGAGGCGAGACCCTGACCTTC. The encoded protein is CASSPPGQLAGGETLTF.

This clonotype is judged medium-sized. The chain carries TRBV10-2 and TRBJ2-1; D is undetermined. In germline, CDR1 is WSHSY, CDR2 SAAADI. This CDR3 spans 14 amino acids. Trimming cost V 4 bases and J 8 bases, with 15 bases left between them. The CDR3 DNA reads as TGCGCCAGCAGTGTTATCGAACCCCTCGATGAGCAGTTCTTC. Residues: CASSVIEPLDEQFF.

The V call is TRBV10-3, the J call TRBJ2-3, with TRBD2 as a possible D gene (6 bases). CDR1 is ENHRY, CDR2 SYGVKD, per germline. CDR3 length equals 15 residues. The ends were cut back, 2 bases at V and 9 bases at J, with 18 bases in the middle. The CDR3 spells CAISEGVGGINTQYF. In DNA, the CDR3 is TGTGCCATCAGTGAGGGGGTGGGAGGCATAAACACGCAGTATTTT.

This clonotype was found a few times. The genes are TRBV10-1 and TRBJ2-1; possibly TRBD1 or TRBD2 for D (6 bases each). Germline loops: CDR1 WNHNN, CDR2 SYGVQD (reference sequence). Trimming removed 3 bases from V and 0 bases from J, with 12 bases in between. CDR3 length: 16 amino acids. CDR3 DNA sequence: TGCGCCAGCAGTGATGGGGGGCGACGCTCCTACAATGAGCAGTTCTTC. This gives the protein CASSDGGRRSYNEQFF.